What follows are 28 T cell receptor beta chains derived from one specimen sequenced in a study of human T cells and chemical hapten exposure. TCRdb analysed the RACE reads with MiXCR anew, one entry per CDR3 protein. The repertoire holds 90,000 to 110,000 distinct CDR3 sequences, 9% to 9.5% seen once, with approximately 3% in the top ten. Stated time point: patch test 2, 6 weeks after DPC sensitization. As to treatment: therapeutic diphenylcyclopropenone sensitization with weekly scalp DPC. Sample: whole blood, taken in connection with sensitization to the hapten diphenylcyclopropenone (DPC). Source of these receptors: a woman between 40 and 50 years old with alopecia areata. Some clones in this sample may be carry-over from other donors' samples.

CDR3 amino acids: CASSPILQGAYEQYF. The CDR3 DNA sequence: TGCGCCAGCAGCCCCATCCTACAGGGAGCCTACGAGCAGTACTTC. The V and J genes are TRBV4-1 and TRBJ2-7; maybe TRBD1 (6 bases). Germline loops: CDR1 MGHRA, CDR2 YSYEKL. The CDR3 has 15 amino acids. V was cut by 4 bases and J by 2 bases, with 15 bases left in between.

The chain couples TRBV2 to TRBJ2-7; D tentatively fits TRBD1 or TRBD2 (6 bases each). Germline loops: CDR1 SNHLY, CDR2 FYNNEI. V was cut by 9 bases and J by 3 bases, with 12 bases left in between. This CDR3 comprises 12 residues. The CDR3 loop is CASGGGLYEQYF. The CDR3 DNA is TGTGCCAGTGGAGGGGGGCTCTACGAGCAGTACTTC.

This clonotype was seen many times. The V gene is TRBV6-6, the J gene TRBJ2-5; 12 bases are shared with TRBD2. Germline V gene sequence: CDR1 MNHNY, CDR2 SVGAGI (reference sequence). The CDR3 has 20 amino acids. Germline trimming cut 0 bases from V and 1 base from J; bases unmatched to any gene: 12. CDR3 in amino acids: CASSYSNPRLAGVIQETQYF. CDR3 sequence (DNA): TGTGCCAGCAGTTACTCCAACCCGAGACTAGCGGGGGTCATCCAAGAGACCCAGTACTTC.

This clonotype has a count of ten or more. The V and J genes are TRBV20-1 and TRBJ1-2; 10 positions match TRBD1. V lost 0 bases to trimming and J lost 5 bases; unmatched junction nucleotides: 6. The V gene's germline CDR1 is DFQATT and CDR2 SNEGSKA (reference sequence). The CDR3 length is 15 residues. CDR3 coding DNA: TGCAGTGCTAGAGACGGGACAGGGGTAGTGTATGGCTACACCTTC. This codes for CSARDGTGVVYGYTF.

This clonotype was detected only a few times. The chain links TRBV7-2 to TRBJ2-7; the D gene is possibly TRBD1 (5 bases). Germline V gene lookup returns CDR1 SGHTA and CDR2 FQGNSA. This CDR3 is 15 amino acids long. V lost 1 base and J lost 3, with 13 bases in between. The CDR3 DNA reads as TGTGCCAGCAGCTTAGGTTCAAGGGGATTCTACGAGCAGTACTTC. It yields the protein CASSLGSRGFYEQYF.

Note on this clonotype: Possible read error: a much larger clone is one base away. V usage is TRBV7-6 and J usage is TRBJ1-2, with D perhaps TRBD1 (6 bases). Germline-derived CDR1 and CDR2 are SGHVS and FNYEAQ. CDR3 length: 14 amino acids. The CDR3 bases are TGTGCCGGCAGCCCGCAACAGGGAGGGTATGGCTACACCTTC. Translating it yields CAGSPQQGGYGYTF.

This clonotype came up many times. This rearrangement joins TRBV4-3 to TRBJ1-2; no clear D. Trimming cost V 3 bases and J 0 bases, with 14 bases left between them. The germline gives CDR1 LGHNA, CDR2 YSLEER. The CDR3 runs 16 residues. The CDR3 spells CASSQGVGSPNYGYTF. DNA for the CDR3: TGCGCCAGCAGCCAGGGAGTCGGTTCGCCTAACTATGGCTACACCTTC.

This clonotype was found many times. The chain couples TRBV6-5 to TRBJ1-5; the match to TRBD1 covers 9 bases. This CDR3 region has 14 residues. Losses at the gene ends were 4 bases for V and 7 bases for J; bases not matched to a gene: 5. Germline V gene data show CDR1 as MNHEY and CDR2 as SVGAGI. The CDR3 nucleotides are TGTGCCAGCAGTTCCCGGGACAGGGACCAGCCCCAGCATTTT. Its translation is CASSSRDRDQPQHF.

This clonotype was observed at least ten times. The rearrangement joins TRBV6-1 to TRBJ1-4, with D tentatively TRBD1 (6 bases). The CDR3 has 18 residues. Germline V gives CDR1 MNHNS, CDR2 SASEGT. The V gene lost 2 bases and the J gene lost 0 bases, with 16 bases spanning the gap. CDR3 bases: TGTGCCAGCAGTGAAAGGAGGGGGTACTGGGCAACTAATGAAAAACTGTTTTTT. Its protein is CASSERRGYWATNEKLFF.

This clonotype was seen many times. The chain carries TRBV12-3 or TRBV12-4 and TRBJ1-3; the D gene is possibly TRBD1 (5 bases). The CDR3 covers 15 residues. The ends were cut back, 5 bases at V and 2 bases at J, with 13 bases in the middle. The chain's CDR3 is CASSPFLGAGNTIYF. The CDR3 DNA reads as TGTGCCAGCAGTCCCTTCCTAGGGGCTGGAAACACCATATATTTT.

In its sample, this clonotype was seen once. A clone one base away is much larger, so this may be a read error. This chain uses TRBV6-5 with TRBJ1-5; D not certain. Per the germline V gene, CDR1 is MNHEY and CDR2 is SVGAGI. V was shortened by 5 bases and J by 0 bases, with 17 bases between the two germline ends. The CDR3 loop spans 17 amino acids. In DNA, the CDR3 is TGTGCCAGCAGTCCATCATTGTCGGGTGGTAGCAATCAGCCCCAGCATTTT. Residues: CASSPSLSGGSNQPQHF.

This clonotype showed up just a few times. The J gene is TRBJ1-2, the V gene TRBV7-9; 7 nucleotides line up with TRBD1. CDR1 and CDR2 (germline): SEHNR, FQNEAQ (reference sequence). The CDR3 is 13 residues long. After removal of 2 bases from V and 6 bases from J, the junction contained 3 bases not matched to a gene. As DNA, the CDR3 is TGTGCCAGCAGCTTACTAGGGGGCGATGGCTACACCTTC. Its protein product is CASSLLGGDGYTF.

This clonotype was counted only a few times. This chain uses TRBV11-2 with TRBJ2-7; maybe TRBD2 (6 bases). Trimming cost V 3 bases and J 5 bases, with 20 bases left between them. CDR3 length equals 16 residues. Looked up from germline, CDR1 is SGHAT and CDR2 is FQNNGV. The CDR3 loop is CASSFGSTRGWDEQYF. CDR3 DNA sequence: TGTGCCAGCAGCTTCGGATCAACTCGGGGGTGGGACGAGCAGTACTTC.

This clonotype occurred many times. CDR3 region: CAWSATNLYNEQFF. CDR3 coding DNA: TGTGCCTGGAGTGCAACTAACCTATACAATGAGCAGTTCTTC. The V call is TRBV30, the J call TRBJ2-1; D call uncertain. The CDR3 consists of 14 residues. In germline, CDR1 is GTSNPN, CDR2 SVGIG (reference sequence). The V and J ends lost 1 base and 4 bases respectively, with 11 bases between them.

This clonotype appeared many times. The rearrangement uses TRBV5-1 and TRBJ2-3, with D hard to call. CDR1 and CDR2 from the germline V gene are SGHRS and YFSETQ. The CDR3 consists of 12 residues. The V gene lost 2 bases and the J gene lost 6 bases, with 7 bases spanning the gap. The CDR3 here is CASSLIGDTQYF. The CDR3 coding sequence is TGCGCCAGCAGCTTAATCGGGGATACGCAGTATTTT.

This clonotype was observed many times. The chain uses TRBV2 and TRBJ2-3; D tentatively fits TRBD1 or TRBD2 (5 bases each). V lost 11 bases and J lost 4, with 31 bases in between. The CDR3 loop spans 18 amino acids. The germline V gene has CDR1 SNHLY and CDR2 FYNNEI. The CDR3 DNA reads TGTGCCCCTCCCGTCTTGGGACCGGGACCGTCGACGTCAGATACGCAGTATTTT. Its translation: CAPPVLGPGPSTSDTQYF.

This clonotype has more than one count but fewer than ten. The V gene is TRBV11-2, the J gene TRBJ1-3, with D possibly being TRBD1 (5 bases). Germline assignment: CDR1 SGHAT and CDR2 FQNNGV. This CDR3 has 14 residues. Trimming pared 5 bases from V and 7 bases from J, leaving 15 bases between. DNA for the CDR3: TGTGCCAGCAGCCCCGGGACCTCCTGGAACACCATATATTTT. It is translated as CASSPGTSWNTIYF.

This clonotype was seen ten or more times. The chain employs TRBV12-3 or TRBV12-4 and TRBJ2-2; D is uncertain. The CDR3 extends over 13 amino acids. V lost 5 bases to trimming and J lost 5 bases, with 9 bases between them. As DNA, the CDR3 is TGTGCCAGCAGTCCAGACTGGACCGGGGAGCTGTTTTTT. This codes for CASSPDWTGELFF.

This clonotype was seen at least ten times. This chain connects TRBV14 to TRBJ1-1, with D possibly TRBD1 on 5 matching bases. Trimming pared 6 bases from V and 5 bases from J, leaving 16 bases between. Germline values: CDR1 SGHDN, CDR2 FVKESK. CDR3 length: 14 residues. The CDR3 spells CASSWNEGFTEAFF. CDR3 DNA sequence: TGTGCCAGCAGTTGGAACGAGGGGTTTACTGAAGCTTTCTTT.

This clonotype was seen only a few times. CDR3 sequence reads: CASSSEGRGGFSSYNEQFF. The CDR3 DNA is TGCGCCAGCAGCAGTGAAGGGCGGGGGGGTTTTAGCTCCTACAATGAGCAGTTCTTC. The V and J genes are TRBV4-3 and TRBJ2-1; 9 bases agree with TRBD2. From germline, CDR1 is LGHNA and CDR2 YSLEER. CDR3 length equals 19 residues. After removal of 5 bases from V and 0 bases from J, the junction contained 14 bases not matched to a gene.

This clonotype was recorded many times. This chain connects TRBV7-6 to TRBJ2-3; the D call may be TRBD1 or TRBD2 (6 bases each). Germline lookup yields CDR1 SGHVS and CDR2 FNYEAQ. V was cut by 0 bases and J by 5 bases, with 12 bases left in between. The CDR3 runs to 15 residues. The CDR3 protein is CASSLARGAGDTQYF. In nucleotides, the CDR3 is TGTGCCAGCAGCTTAGCGAGGGGGGCCGGAGATACGCAGTATTTT.

The chain recombines TRBV20-1 with TRBJ2-3, with D possibly matching TRBD2 (6 bases). Trimming pared 3 bases from V and 3 bases from J, leaving 13 bases between. This CDR3 comprises 14 residues. CDR1 is DFQATT and CDR2 is SNEGSKA in the germline V gene (reference sequence). In DNA form, the CDR3 reads TGCAGTGCTAGTCCCGCGGGGAGAACAGATACGCAGTATTTT. Translated: CSASPAGRTDTQYF.

This clonotype was seen ten or more times. V gene TRBV20-1 combines with J gene TRBJ2-7; possibly TRBD2 for D (6 bases). V dropped 3 bases and J dropped 3 bases, with 15 bases sitting between them. The germline gives CDR1 DFQATT, CDR2 SNEGSKA (reference sequence). The CDR3 has 14 amino acids. DNA of the CDR3: TGCAGTGCTAGCTTCCCGGAGGGGCACTACGAGCAGTACTTC. This encodes CSASFPEGHYEQYF.

The chain is built from TRBV28 and TRBJ2-2; 7 bases match TRBD2. Germline CDR1 and CDR2: MDHEN and SYDVKM. This CDR3 has 17 amino acids. The ends lost 2 bases at V and 2 bases at J; junction bases unmatched: 8. The CDR3 bases are TGTGCCAGCAGTTTAGGGTGGCTAGCGGTTAACACCGGGGAGCTGTTTTTT. As protein: CASSLGWLAVNTGELFF.

The chain couples TRBV5-6 to TRBJ2-2, with 14 bases lining up with TRBD2. Trimming at V came to 2 bases and at J to 4 bases, leaving 10 bases not matched to a gene. Germline V lookup: CDR1 SGHDT, CDR2 YYEEEE. This CDR3 spans 19 amino acids. CDR3 coding DNA: TGTGCCAGCAGCTTAGGGACTAGCGGGGGCCGGTTGGGCACCGGGGAGCTGTTTTTT. It specifies CASSLGTSGGRLGTGELFF. Full variable domain (outside the CDR3, taken from reference TRBV5-6 and TRBJ2-2): DAGVTQSPTHLIKTRGQQVTLRCSPKSGHDTVSWYQQALGQGPQFIFQYYEEEERQRGNFPDRFSGHQFPNYSSELNVNALLLGDSALYLCASSLGTSGGRLGTGELFFGEGSRLTVL.

This clonotype was recorded many times. The gene calls are TRBV29-1 and TRBJ1-3; the match to TRBD1 covers 7 bases. The V gene end was trimmed by 0 bases and the J gene end by 4 bases; junction bases not matched to a gene: 3. Per the germline V gene, CDR1 is SQVTM and CDR2 is ANQGSEA. The CDR3 consists of 14 residues. Here the CDR3 reads CSVEETGKGNTIYF. CDR3 DNA sequence: TGCAGCGTTGAAGAGACAGGGAAAGGAAACACCATATATTTT.

This clonotype was seen repeatedly, ten times or more. The chain uses TRBV19 and TRBJ2-1; 13 bases align to TRBD2. The junction had 7 bases not matched to a gene; V was cut back by 5 bases and J by 6 bases. CDR3 length: 16 residues. Looked up from germline, CDR1 is LNHDA and CDR2 is SQIVND (reference sequence). The CDR3 loop is CASSPWTSGGGNEQFF. The CDR3 DNA sequence: TGTGCCAGTAGTCCTTGGACTAGCGGGGGTGGCAATGAGCAGTTCTTC.

This clonotype was found many times. The J gene is TRBJ1-1, the V gene TRBV7-9; D call uncertain. The CDR3 has 14 residues. Per the germline V gene, CDR1 is SEHNR and CDR2 is FQNEAQ (reference sequence). The V end lost 1 base, the J end lost 5 bases, and 11 bases lay between the germline ends. CDR3 sequence reads: CASSLEPGGTEAFF. Written as DNA, the CDR3 is TGTGCCAGCAGCTTAGAACCGGGTGGTACTGAAGCTTTCTTT.